This record covers a single TCR beta chain. Between the trimmed V and J ends, which lost 9 bases and 5 bases, there was a span of 21 bases. Germline CDR1 is SGHNT and CDR2 is YYREEE (reference sequence). This CDR3 region has 15 residues. This entry belongs to a study of blood T cell repertoires in COVID-19. Looking at the study overall: Some COVID-19 samples were acute and others convalescent; all came from the United States, Italy and Spain.

Using immunoSEQ multiplex PCR, the repertoire was profiled, and TCRdb retains in-frame clones only, with some absent. The sample contains some 90,000 clones, approximately 82% of which appear only once. The chain uses TRBV5-4 and TRBJ2-1, with D possibly being TRBD2 (6 bases). The sequence was collected from a human donor in a cohort sampled during active COVID-19. Sequencing used peripheral blood. CDR3 in amino acids: CATPRAGPGDNEQFF. CDR3 bases: TGTGCCACCCCGAGGGCGGGCCCGGGAGACAATGAGCAGTTCTTC.